The 31 T cell receptor beta chains below come from one sample, sequenced in a study of cytomegalovirus exposure and HLA in healthy donors. It was with 60 Vbeta and 13 Jbeta primers that the PCR ran. Only in-frame clones appear in the TCRdb table, and some are missing; sequencing was by immunoSEQ multiplex PCR. Altogether around 100,000 clones are present, 6% to 9% being singletons, with the ten largest covering roughly 2%. The sample taken for sequencing was PBMCs. These receptors all stem from a man aged 45 to 65 in good health and CMV-seronegative.

The V gene is TRBV9, the J gene TRBJ2-2; D is ambiguous. Germline V gene data show CDR1 as SGDLS and CDR2 as YYNGEE. The CDR3 consists of 14 residues. V gave up 4 bases and J gave up 0 bases, with 7 bases separating them. The CDR3 region is CASSPIANTGELFF. CDR3 coding DNA: TGTGCCAGCAGCCCTATCGCGAACACCGGGGAGCTGTTTTTT.

The rearrangement uses TRBV5-1 and TRBJ2-3, with 7 bases fitting TRBD2. The CDR3 consists of 16 residues. In germline, CDR1 is SGHRS, CDR2 YFSETQ. V shed 0 bases and J 5 bases; nucleotides not matched to a gene: 9. The CDR3 loop reads CASSLAPSGLGDTQYF. DNA of the CDR3: TGCGCCAGCAGCTTGGCGCCTAGCGGTTTGGGAGATACGCAGTATTTT.

The rearrangement links TRBV13 to TRBJ2-1; D is unresolved. The V gene's germline CDR1 is PRHDT and CDR2 FYEKMQ (reference sequence). The length of the CDR3 is 24 residues. V dropped 1 base and J dropped 4 bases, with 38 bases sitting between them. CDR3 coding DNA: TGTGCCAGCAGCTTAGCCCAAATGACTGTCGGCCCAAATGTAGAGCTGCGTTCGTACAATGAGCAGTTCTTC. Its translation is CASSLAQMTVGPNVELRSYNEQFF.

This clone was detected a few times. The V call is TRBV10-3, the J call TRBJ1-1; tentative D call: TRBD1 (5 bases). The CDR3 runs to 14 residues. Deletions cut 6 bases from V and 1 base from J, with 12 bases between. Germline values: CDR1 ENHRY, CDR2 SYGVKD. CDR3 DNA sequence: TGTGCCATCAGACAGGATCCTGAGAACACTGAAGCTTTCTTT. Translated: CAIRQDPENTEAFF.

This clone appeared a few times. This chain links TRBV11-3 with TRBJ2-1, with 9 nucleotides matching TRBD1. CDR3 length equals 14 residues. Germline V CDR1 and CDR2: SGHNT, YENEEA. The V segment lost 5 bases and the J segment 5 bases; nucleotides outside the gene matches: 4. CDR3 sequence reads: CASSIRDRDNEQFF. The CDR3 DNA reads as TGTGCCAGCAGCATCCGGGACAGGGACAATGAGCAGTTCTTC.

The rearrangement joins TRBV5-1 to TRBJ2-2; D perhaps matches TRBD1 (5 bases). V was trimmed by 1 base and J by 6 bases, leaving 13 bases between them. Germline V lookup: CDR1 SGHRS, CDR2 YFSETQ. This CDR3 has 15 amino acids. CDR3 sequence: CASSLLGANSGELFF. For the CDR3, the DNA is TGCGCCAGCAGCTTGTTAGGGGCCAATTCCGGGGAGCTGTTTTTT.

This clone was found a few times. The genes are TRBV9 and TRBJ2-3; 8 nucleotides match TRBD1. The CDR3 has 16 amino acids. V lost 1 base and J lost 6; bases outside the gene matches: 10. CDR1 SGDLS and CDR2 YYNGEE come from the germline V gene. Here the CDR3 reads CASSVQPDRGRDTQYF. CDR3 DNA sequence: TGTGCCAGCAGCGTACAGCCCGACAGGGGCCGGGATACGCAGTATTTT. The full variable domain, with the rest looked up from reference TRBV9 and TRBJ2-3, is DSGVTQTPKHLITATGQRVTLRCSPRSGDLSVYWYQQSLDQGLQFLIQYYNGEERAKGNILERFSAQQFPDLHSELNLSSLELGDSALYFCASSVQPDRGRDTQYFGPGTRLTVL.

This sequence joins TRBV7-2 and TRBJ2-7; 10 bases fit TRBD2. With 1 base clipped from V and 4 bases from J, the junction kept 7 bases outside the gene matches. In germline, CDR1 is SGHTA, CDR2 FQGNSA. The CDR3 contains 16 residues. CDR3 in DNA: TGTGCCAGCAGCTTAGTGGGGGCTAGCGGGAGTTACGAGCAGTACTTC. Protein product: CASSLVGASGSYEQYF.

The table lists this clone with a few counts. V and J are TRBV7-8 and TRBJ2-3, with D perhaps TRBD2 (6 bases). V was shortened by 3 bases and J by 2 bases, with 15 bases between the two germline ends. The CDR3 consists of 16 residues. Looked up from germline, CDR1 is SGHVS and CDR2 is FQNEAQ. The CDR3 reads CASSFRGLDFTDTQYF. CDR3 in DNA: TGTGCCAGCAGCTTCCGGGGACTTGACTTCACAGATACGCAGTATTTT.

In this sample, this clone turned up a few times. This sequence joins TRBV2 and TRBJ1-4; the match to TRBD1 covers 7 bases. Germline lookup yields CDR1 SNHLY and CDR2 FYNNEI. The CDR3 runs 14 residues. After removal of 6 bases from V and 8 bases from J, the junction contained 9 bases not matched to a gene. The CDR3 spells CASRGGGGREKLFF. The CDR3 bases are TGTGCCAGCAGAGGAGGAGGGGGCCGGGAAAAACTGTTTTTT.

This chain uses TRBV4-1 with TRBJ1-1, with a tentative D call TRBD1 (5 bases). Trimming took 3 bases from V and 3 from J, leaving 14 bases between them. This CDR3 is built from 15 residues. Looked up from germline, CDR1 is MGHRA and CDR2 is YSYEKL. This chain's CDR3 is CASSQGWGGDTEAFF. The CDR3 bases are TGCGCCAGCAGCCAGGGATGGGGAGGGGACACTGAAGCTTTCTTT.

In this sample, this clone turned up a few times. The rearrangement uses TRBV6-1 and TRBJ2-1, with 10 bases matching TRBD2. This CDR3 has 15 residues. Germline V lookup: CDR1 MNHNS, CDR2 SASEGT. The junction had 9 bases not matched to a gene; V was cut back by 7 bases and J by 6 bases. In nucleotides, the CDR3 is TGTGCCAGCAACCCACTAAGCGGGAGGGGCAATGAGCAGTTCTTC. Translation gives CASNPLSGRGNEQFF.

The chain carries TRBV7-2 and TRBJ2-7, with 8 bases matching TRBD2. J lost 5 bases, V lost 5 bases, and 5 bases had no gene match. Per the germline V gene, CDR1 is SGHTA and CDR2 is FQGNSA. The CDR3 runs 13 residues. The CDR3 nucleotides are TGTGCCAGCAGCGTCACAGCGGGGGACGAGCAGTACTTC. Encoded protein: CASSVTAGDEQYF.

This clone was found a few times. J is TRBJ2-5 and V is TRBV5-1; 7 nucleotides match TRBD2. The CDR3 has 13 amino acids. J gave up 0 bases and V 4 bases, and 0 bases lay outside the gene matches. From germline, CDR1 is SGHRS and CDR2 YFSETQ. The CDR3 is CASSLADQETQYF. In DNA form, the CDR3 reads TGCGCCAGCAGCCTAGCGGACCAAGAGACCCAGTACTTC.

For this clone: This same CDR3 is encoded by further DNA sequences in the sample. This chain connects TRBV28 to TRBJ1-5, with a weak D call TRBD1 (5 bases). Trimming cost V 6 bases and J 0 bases, with 9 bases left between them. Germline V gene data show CDR1 as MDHEN and CDR2 as SYDVKM. This CDR3 has 14 residues. Here the CDR3 reads CASSPGGSNQPQHF. Here the CDR3 DNA reads TGTGCCAGCAGCCCGGGGGGTAGCAATCAGCCCCAGCATTTT.

V and J are TRBV11-3 and TRBJ1-1; no clear D. Germline V gives CDR1 SGHNT, CDR2 YENEEA. The CDR3 contains 14 residues. The ends were cut back, 5 bases at V and 5 bases at J, with 15 bases in the middle. CDR3 sequence: CASSDSRGGTEAFF. CDR3 coding DNA: TGTGCCAGCAGCGATAGTCGAGGAGGTACTGAAGCTTTCTTT.

The chain employs TRBV11-2 and TRBJ2-5, with D hard to call. The assigned J gene may be wrong: the sequence end matches TRBJ2-7 better. The germline V gene encodes CDR1 SGHAT and CDR2 FQNNGV. The CDR3 sequence is 11 residues long. CDR3 loop: CASSPSYEQYF. CDR3 nucleotides: TGTGCCAGCAGCCCAAGTTACGAGCAGTACTTC.

The gene calls are TRBV11-1 and TRBJ2-7; maybe TRBD1 (5 bases). Looked up from germline, CDR1 is SGHAT and CDR2 is FQDESV (reference sequence). This CDR3 is 14 amino acids long. The V gene lost 3 bases and the J gene lost 2 bases, with 11 bases spanning the gap. This CDR3 reads CASSFNRLTYEQYF. As DNA, the CDR3 is TGTGCCAGCAGCTTCAACAGGTTGACCTACGAGCAGTACTTC.

This chain links TRBV5-8 with TRBJ1-1; TRBD1 aligns across 9 bases. CDR1 is SGHTS, CDR2 YDEGEE, per germline. The length of the CDR3 is 15 residues. With 2 bases clipped from V and 4 bases from J, the junction kept 6 bases outside the gene matches. CDR3 DNA: TGTGCCAGCAGCTTAGACACAGGGGGCGTCACTGAAGCTTTCTTT. Translated: CASSLDTGGVTEAFF.

The CDR3 DNA sequence: TGTGCCAGCAGCTTTGACAGACAAAATGAGCAGTTCTTC. This sequence encodes CASSFDRQNEQFF. This chain connects TRBV7-3 to TRBJ2-1; weak D call: TRBD1 (5 bases). The CDR3 runs to 13 residues. Trimming removed 3 bases at V and 7 bases at J, with 10 bases between. Germline V gives CDR1 SGHTA, CDR2 FQGTGA.

This clone has only a few counts. The genes are TRBV27 and TRBJ2-5; TRBD2 matches 8 bases. The J call could be wrong; TRBJ2-7 is a better fit for the DNA end. The CDR3 has 16 residues. Germline V lookup: CDR1 MNHEY, CDR2 SMNVEV (reference sequence). The CDR3 spells CASSLGWSAGVDEQYF. The DNA for the CDR3 is TGTGCCAGCAGCCTCGGGTGGTCAGCGGGAGTTGACGAGCAGTACTTC.

This clone was picked up a small number of times. This chain uses TRBV27 with TRBJ2-7; TRBD1 matches at 7 bases. The germline CDR1 and CDR2 sequences are MNHEY and SMNVEV (reference sequence). The CDR3 totals 15 residues. V dropped 7 bases and J dropped 2; count of bases not matched to a gene: 11. The CDR3 region is CASKQGPRGAYEQYF. The DNA of the CDR3 is TGTGCCAGCAAACAGGGGCCTCGTGGGGCCTACGAGCAGTACTTC.

This clone has a handful of counts. This chain connects TRBV19 to TRBJ2-7, with D tentatively TRBD2 (7 bases). The germline CDR1 and CDR2 sequences are LNHDA and SQIVND (reference sequence). The CDR3 has 13 residues. Trimming took 3 bases from V and 7 from J, leaving 13 bases between them. This CDR3 reads CASSIAGGREQYF. CDR3 DNA: TGTGCCAGTAGTATCGCCGGGGGGCGAGAGCAGTACTTC.

In this sample, this clone turned up a few times. The chain carries TRBV7-6 and TRBJ2-2, with a possible D match to TRBD2 (5 bases). Germline V gene sequence: CDR1 SGHVS, CDR2 FNYEAQ. V was clipped by 5 bases and J by 4 bases, with 17 bases between them. The CDR3 extends over 16 amino acids. The CDR3 spells CASSTAAGVGTGELFF. The DNA of the CDR3 is TGTGCCAGCAGCACCGCGGCGGGCGTGGGCACCGGGGAGCTGTTTTTT.

This clone appeared a few times. This rearrangement joins TRBV2 to TRBJ1-2; the match to TRBD1 covers 7 bases. Unmatched junction bases numbered 10, after V lost 4 bases and J lost 8 bases. Germline V CDR1 and CDR2: SNHLY, FYNNEI. The length of the CDR3 is 14 residues. CDR3 sequence: CASSVQQGSGGYTF. In DNA form, the CDR3 reads TGTGCCAGCAGTGTTCAACAGGGGAGCGGAGGCTACACCTTC.

This clone was observed a handful of times. The chain recombines TRBV2 with TRBJ1-1; perhaps TRBD1 as D (5 bases). Trimming stripped 4 bases from V and 7 bases from J, with 10 bases between. The CDR3 consists of 12 residues. From germline, CDR1 is SNHLY and CDR2 FYNNEI. The CDR3 loop is CASSGSGGEAFF. CDR3 nucleotides: TGTGCCAGCAGTGGGTCCGGGGGTGAAGCTTTCTTT.

The chain uses TRBV6-5 and TRBJ1-1; D not resolved. The germline V gene has CDR1 MNHEY and CDR2 SVGAGI. V was shortened by 3 bases and J by 1 base, with 12 bases between the two germline ends. This CDR3 contains 15 residues. CDR3 nucleotides: TGTGCCAGCAGTTATTCACAGTCACCGAACACTGAAGCTTTCTTT. It translates to CASSYSQSPNTEAFF.

The chain has TRBV2 and TRBJ1-2; 7 nucleotides align to TRBD1. The V segment lost 10 bases and the J segment 5 bases; nucleotides outside the gene matches: 16. CDR1 and CDR2 (germline): SNHLY, FYNNEI. The CDR3 loop spans 15 amino acids. The CDR3 loop is CATQGQSYASYGYTF. DNA for the CDR3: TGTGCCACCCAGGGACAGTCTTACGCTTCTTATGGCTACACCTTC. Supplemented by reference TRBV2 and TRBJ1-2, the full variable domain reads EPEVTQTPSHQVTQMGQEVILRCVPISNHLYFYWYRQILGQKVEFLVSFYNNEISEKSEIFDDQFSVERPDGSNFTLKIRSTKLEDSAMYFCATQGQSYASYGYTFGSGTRLTVV.

The chain carries TRBV10-3 and TRBJ2-3; 7 positions agree with TRBD2. Germline values: CDR1 ENHRY, CDR2 SYGVKD. There are 13 residues in the CDR3. V was pared by 8 bases and J by 5 bases, with 7 bases of the junction left unmatched. The CDR3, as DNA: TGTGCCATCGGGGCGGGAGCTTTAGATACGCAGTATTTT. Translating gives CAIGAGALDTQYF.

This chain links TRBV6-5 with TRBJ1-4; 8 bases fit TRBD1. CDR3 length: 14 amino acids. Trimming removed 3 bases from V and 6 bases from J; junction bases left unmatched: 3. Looked up from germline, CDR1 is MNHEY and CDR2 is SVGAGI. Written as DNA, the CDR3 is TGTGCCAGCAGTTATACAGGGGGTTATGAAAAACTGTTTTTT. This translates into CASSYTGGYEKLFF.

The sample holds a few counts of this clone. This chain links TRBV19 with TRBJ1-2, with D possibly matching TRBD1 (6 bases). The CDR3 is made up of 13 amino acids. CDR1 is LNHDA, CDR2 SQIVND, per germline (reference sequence). Trimming took off 4 bases at V and 10 bases at J, with 16 bases between the two ends. This CDR3 is CASSNVGGADYTF. Here the CDR3 DNA reads TGTGCCAGTAGTAATGTTGGGGGCGCCGACTACACCTTC. The full variable domain, completed using reference TRBV19 and TRBJ1-2, is DGGITQSPKYLFRKEGQNVTLSCEQNLNHDAMYWYRQDPGQGLRLIYYSQIVNDFQKGDIAEGYSVSREKKESFPLTVTSAQKNPTAFYLCASSNVGGADYTFGSGTRLTVV.